Listed below are T cell receptor beta chains from one sample, sequenced in a study of T cell responses to AZD1222 COVID-19 vaccine. The table came from immunoSEQ multiplex PCR; TCRdb's copy has only in-frame clones and leaves some out. The profile covers 180,000 or so clones, with approximately 90% appearing a single time and more than 25% taken by the ten largest. The source was peripheral blood, collected 28 days after the second AZD1222 dose. The receptors originated from an adult who received the AZD1222 COVID-19 vaccine. The CDR3 runs from the conserved cysteine through the conserved F or W. The order of the fields is J gene, clone size, D gene, V gene, CDR3 DNA, CDR3 protein. D genes are given only for firm matches. Clone size is given for some rows only: seen once, a few or many times, or a class if the clone is expanded.

j_gene: TRBJ1-2; abundance: .; d_gene: .; v_gene: TRBV18; CDR3nt: TGTGCCAGCTCACCTAATCCAGGCTATGGTGGCTACACCTTC; CDR3aa: CASSPNPGYGGYTF
j_gene: TRBJ1-6; abundance: .; d_gene: .; v_gene: TRBV7-2; CDR3nt: TGTGCCAGCAGCTTGGAGGGGGCCTATAATTCACCCCTCCACTTT; CDR3aa: CASSLEGAYNSPLHF
j_gene: TRBJ1-1; abundance: .; d_gene: .; v_gene: TRBV6-5; CDR3nt: TGTGCCAGCAAGAGGGACACGATGAACACTGAAGCTTTCTTT; CDR3aa: CASKRDTMNTEAFF
j_gene: TRBJ2-1; abundance: .; d_gene: TRBD2; v_gene: TRBV28; CDR3nt: TGTGCCAGCAGTTCGATAAGCGGGAGGGCCTTTGTCAGCGAGCAGTTCTTC; CDR3aa: CASSSISGRAFVSEQFF
j_gene: TRBJ2-5; abundance: .; d_gene: TRBD2; v_gene: TRBV15; CDR3nt: TGTGCCACCAGCAGGGGCAGCGGGAGGGAACAAGAGACCCAGTACTTC; CDR3aa: CATSRGSGREQETQYF
j_gene: TRBJ2-3; abundance: .; d_gene: TRBD1; v_gene: TRBV5-1; CDR3nt: TGCGCCAGCAGACAGGGGGCGGGCACAGATACGCAGTATTTT; CDR3aa: CASRQGAGTDTQYF
j_gene: TRBJ2-5; abundance: .; d_gene: .; v_gene: TRBV19; CDR3nt: TGTGCCAGTAGTATGGGGGAGACCCAGTACTTC; CDR3aa: CASSMGETQYF
j_gene: TRBJ2-7; abundance: .; d_gene: .; v_gene: TRBV12-3/TRBV12-4; CDR3nt: TGTGCCAGCAGTCCATGGGGCTCCTACGAGCAGTACTTC; CDR3aa: CASSPWGSYEQYF
j_gene: TRBJ2-1; abundance: .; d_gene: .; v_gene: TRBV2; CDR3nt: TGTGCCGTCAACCTCAACGGCTATTCCTCCTACAATGAGCAGTTCTTC; CDR3aa: CAVNLNGYSSYNEQFF
j_gene: TRBJ2-5; abundance: .; d_gene: .; v_gene: TRBV7-8; CDR3nt: TGTGCCAGCACCCTCCGGACGCTCGGGGAGACCCAGTACTTC; CDR3aa: CASTLRTLGETQYF
j_gene: TRBJ2-1; abundance: .; d_gene: TRBD2; v_gene: TRBV9; CDR3nt: TGTGCCAGCAGCGTAGGTGTCGCGACTAGCGGGACCCTTGCGAATGAGCAGTTCTTC; CDR3aa: CASSVGVATSGTLANEQFF
j_gene: TRBJ2-1; abundance: .; d_gene: .; v_gene: TRBV3-1/TRBV3-2; CDR3nt: TGTGCCAGCAGCCAAGATCTGAGGGGAGAGGGTGAGCAGTTCTTC; CDR3aa: CASSQDLRGEGEQFF
j_gene: TRBJ2-1; abundance: .; d_gene: .; v_gene: TRBV18; CDR3nt: TGTGCCAGCTCACCACCGGGTCTTACCAGCTCCTACAATGAGCAGTTCTTC; CDR3aa: CASSPPGLTSSYNEQFF
j_gene: TRBJ1-3; abundance: .; d_gene: TRBD1; v_gene: TRBV6-7; CDR3nt: TGTGCCACCGTACAGGGGGCGTTCGGAAACACCATATATTTT; CDR3aa: CATVQGAFGNTIYF
j_gene: TRBJ2-7; abundance: once; d_gene: TRBD1; v_gene: TRBV5-1; CDR3nt: TGCGCCAGCAGCCCGGGACAGGGCCACGAGCAGTACTTC; CDR3aa: CASSPGQGHEQYF
j_gene: TRBJ2-3; abundance: .; d_gene: .; v_gene: TRBV4-1; CDR3nt: TGCGCCAGCAGCCAGAGAGACGGACGGTCACACACGGAAGATACGCAGTATTTT; CDR3aa: CASSQRDGRSHTEDTQYF
j_gene: TRBJ2-5; abundance: .; d_gene: .; v_gene: TRBV4-2; CDR3nt: TGTGCCAGCAGCCAAGATCGACAGACCCAAGAGACCCAGTACTTC; CDR3aa: CASSQDRQTQETQYF
j_gene: TRBJ1-2; abundance: .; d_gene: .; v_gene: TRBV5-1; CDR3nt: TGCGCCAGCAGCTTGGGCGAGGGAGGGGGCTACACCTTC; CDR3aa: CASSLGEGGGYTF
j_gene: TRBJ2-2; abundance: .; d_gene: .; v_gene: TRBV19; CDR3nt: TGTGCCAGTAGTATTTATGGGGTGGGGACCGGGGAGCTGTTTTTT; CDR3aa: CASSIYGVGTGELFF
j_gene: TRBJ1-1; abundance: .; d_gene: .; v_gene: TRBV11-1; CDR3nt: TGTGCCAGCAGCTTATCCCCAGGGGCACTCGGGGCTTTCTTT; CDR3aa: CASSLSPGALGAFF
j_gene: TRBJ1-2; abundance: .; d_gene: .; v_gene: TRBV3-1/TRBV3-2; CDR3nt: TGTGCCAGCAGCTTTTCGGGGGGGCCGGATCATGGCTACACCTTC; CDR3aa: CASSFSGGPDHGYTF
j_gene: TRBJ1-5; abundance: .; d_gene: TRBD1; v_gene: TRBV2; CDR3nt: TGTGCCAGCAGTGGAGGACAGGGCGGTCAGCCCCAGCATTTT; CDR3aa: CASSGGQGGQPQHF
j_gene: TRBJ2-1; abundance: .; d_gene: .; v_gene: TRBV10-3; CDR3nt: TGTGCCATCAGTCCAATCGGACAGAACAATGAGCAGTTCTTC; CDR3aa: CAISPIGQNNEQFF
j_gene: TRBJ1-5; abundance: .; d_gene: .; v_gene: TRBV5-5; CDR3nt: TGTGCCAGCAGCTTATCACCAACAGATCGAAGTAATCAGCCCCAGCATTTT; CDR3aa: CASSLSPTDRSNQPQHF
j_gene: TRBJ1-1; abundance: .; d_gene: TRBD1; v_gene: TRBV13; CDR3nt: TGTGCCAGCAGCCCCTTTGGGGACAGGGGGGGAGCTTTCTTT; CDR3aa: CASSPFGDRGGAFF
j_gene: TRBJ2-5; abundance: .; d_gene: .; v_gene: TRBV28; CDR3nt: TGTGCCAGCAAGAACGAACTGGAAGGGGGGCAAGAGACCCAGTACTTC; CDR3aa: CASKNELEGGQETQYF
j_gene: TRBJ2-7; abundance: .; d_gene: TRBD2; v_gene: TRBV11-2; CDR3nt: TGTGCCAGCAGCTTAGGGACTAGCGGGAGTCGGAACTACGAGCAGTACTTC; CDR3aa: CASSLGTSGSRNYEQYF
j_gene: TRBJ2-5; abundance: few; d_gene: TRBD1; v_gene: TRBV7-2; CDR3nt: TGTGCCAGCAGTAGCCGTTCCAGGGGGCGGGTAGAGACCCAGTACTTC; CDR3aa: CASSSRSRGRVETQYF
j_gene: TRBJ2-7; abundance: .; d_gene: .; v_gene: TRBV5-8; CDR3nt: TGTGCCAGCAGCTTAGGGCTTAATACAGGGCGCGAGCAGTACTTC; CDR3aa: CASSLGLNTGREQYF
j_gene: TRBJ1-4; abundance: .; d_gene: .; v_gene: TRBV28; CDR3nt: TGTGCCAGCATGGGGGATGAAAAACTGTTTTTT; CDR3aa: CASMGDEKLFF
j_gene: TRBJ2-1; abundance: .; d_gene: .; v_gene: TRBV24-1; CDR3nt: TGTGCCACCAGTGACTACCGGGACCACAATGAGCAGTTCTTC; CDR3aa: CATSDYRDHNEQFF
j_gene: TRBJ2-2; abundance: few; d_gene: .; v_gene: TRBV6-5; CDR3nt: TGTGCCAGCAGACCCAGCAAGTCAGGAACCGGGGAGCTGTTTTTT; CDR3aa: CASRPSKSGTGELFF
j_gene: TRBJ2-3; abundance: .; d_gene: .; v_gene: TRBV7-2; CDR3nt: TGTGCCAGCAGCTTAGGGGGTAGCGGCACAGATACGCAGTATTTT; CDR3aa: CASSLGGSGTDTQYF
j_gene: TRBJ1-1; abundance: .; d_gene: TRBD1; v_gene: TRBV6-2/TRBV6-3; CDR3nt: TGTGCCAGCAGTAACGCCGGGACAGGGTTGAACACTGAAGCTTTCTTT; CDR3aa: CASSNAGTGLNTEAFF
j_gene: TRBJ2-7; abundance: .; d_gene: .; v_gene: TRBV5-1; CDR3nt: TGCGCCAGCAGAGCTAACCCCGGGGCAGGGTCGTTCGAGCAGTACTTC; CDR3aa: CASRANPGAGSFEQYF
j_gene: TRBJ2-1; abundance: few; d_gene: .; v_gene: TRBV24-1; CDR3nt: TGTGCCACCAGTGACCGCGGGGCTACCTACAATGAGCAGTTCTTC; CDR3aa: CATSDRGATYNEQFF
j_gene: TRBJ2-7; abundance: .; d_gene: .; v_gene: TRBV6-2/TRBV6-3; CDR3nt: TGTGCCAGCAGTTCTCGCCCCCCCCTCGGACCCTACGAGCAGTACTTC; CDR3aa: CASSSRPPLGPYEQYF
j_gene: TRBJ2-7; abundance: .; d_gene: .; v_gene: TRBV15; CDR3nt: TGTGCCACCAGTCCCGGGACATCCACCTACGAGCAGTACTTC; CDR3aa: CATSPGTSTYEQYF
j_gene: TRBJ2-1; abundance: .; d_gene: .; v_gene: TRBV27; CDR3nt: TGCGCCAGCAGTTTAAGGTGGGGTGGAGCTGCGGGCTACAATGAGCAGTTCTTC; CDR3aa: CASSLRWGGAAGYNEQFF
j_gene: TRBJ2-1; abundance: .; d_gene: TRBD2; v_gene: TRBV19; CDR3nt: TGTGCCAGTCCCCGCGGGGGGGATGAGCAGTTCTTC; CDR3aa: CASPRGGDEQFF
j_gene: TRBJ2-7; abundance: .; d_gene: TRBD1; v_gene: TRBV6-6; CDR3nt: TGTGCCAGCAGTCTCCAGCCGGGACAGGGGACCTACGAGCAGTACTTC; CDR3aa: CASSLQPGQGTYEQYF
j_gene: TRBJ2-6; abundance: few; d_gene: TRBD1; v_gene: TRBV15; CDR3nt: TGTGCCACCAGCAGGGCCCACTTAGGACAGGGAGCCTCTGGGGCCAACGTCCTGACTTTC; CDR3aa: CATSRAHLGQGASGANVLTF
j_gene: TRBJ2-5; abundance: .; d_gene: TRBD2; v_gene: TRBV28; CDR3nt: TGTGCCAGCAGGGTAGCGGGAGGGCCGGAGACCCAGTACTTC; CDR3aa: CASRVAGGPETQYF
j_gene: TRBJ2-3; abundance: .; d_gene: .; v_gene: TRBV12-5; CDR3nt: TGTGCTAGTGGTTTGTCAAACACAGATACGCAGTATTTT; CDR3aa: CASGLSNTDTQYF
j_gene: TRBJ2-5; abundance: .; d_gene: .; v_gene: TRBV6-1; CDR3nt: TGTGCCAGCAGTGACGGATTTAGGGGAGAGACCCAGTACTTC; CDR3aa: CASSDGFRGETQYF
j_gene: TRBJ2-7; abundance: .; d_gene: .; v_gene: TRBV11-2; CDR3nt: TGTGCCAGCAGCTTAAAGTTCAAAGCTCCCGAGCAGTACTTC; CDR3aa: CASSLKFKAPEQYF
j_gene: TRBJ2-1; abundance: .; d_gene: TRBD2; v_gene: TRBV15; CDR3nt: TGTGCCACCAGCAGATCCAGCGGGATCTCCTACAATGAGCAGTTCTTC; CDR3aa: CATSRSSGISYNEQFF
j_gene: TRBJ1-3; abundance: .; d_gene: .; v_gene: TRBV28; CDR3nt: TGTGCCAGCACCCCACAGTCCACCTCTGGAAACACCATATATTTT; CDR3aa: CASTPQSTSGNTIYF
j_gene: TRBJ2-7; abundance: once; d_gene: TRBD1; v_gene: TRBV10-3; CDR3nt: TGTGCCATCAGAACCGGGACAGGCATCTCCTACGAGCAGTACTTC; CDR3aa: CAIRTGTGISYEQYF
j_gene: TRBJ2-3; abundance: .; d_gene: TRBD2; v_gene: TRBV6-5; CDR3nt: TGTGCCAGCAGCACCCCTACTAGCGGCACAGATACGCAGTATTTT; CDR3aa: CASSTPTSGTDTQYF
j_gene: TRBJ2-2; abundance: .; d_gene: .; v_gene: TRBV24-1; CDR3nt: TGTGCCACCAGTGATTTCGACGGGGAGCTGTTTTTT; CDR3aa: CATSDFDGELFF
j_gene: TRBJ1-4; abundance: .; d_gene: TRBD1; v_gene: TRBV15; CDR3nt: TGTGCCACCAGCAGAGACAGGGGGCTGATTAATGAAAAACTGTTTTTT; CDR3aa: CATSRDRGLINEKLFF
j_gene: TRBJ2-1; abundance: .; d_gene: TRBD2; v_gene: TRBV28; CDR3nt: TGTGCCAGCAGTTTGCGTCTAGCGGGTTACGGCTCCTACAATGAGCAGTTCTTC; CDR3aa: CASSLRLAGYGSYNEQFF
j_gene: TRBJ2-1; abundance: .; d_gene: TRBD1; v_gene: TRBV14; CDR3nt: TGTGCCAGCAGCCGAGGACAGGGCCCGACGTATGAGCAGTTCTTC; CDR3aa: CASSRGQGPTYEQFF
j_gene: TRBJ2-7; abundance: .; d_gene: .; v_gene: TRBV4-3; CDR3nt: TGCGCCAGCAGCCAAGGGCAGGGCACCTACGAGCAGTACTTC; CDR3aa: CASSQGQGTYEQYF
j_gene: TRBJ2-7; abundance: .; d_gene: .; v_gene: TRBV30; CDR3nt: TGTGCCTGGAGTGTGGGGCAGTCCTACGAGCAGTACTTC; CDR3aa: CAWSVGQSYEQYF
j_gene: TRBJ2-1; abundance: .; d_gene: TRBD2; v_gene: TRBV4-1; CDR3nt: TGCGCCAGCAGCCCTAGCGGGAGGGCCGACAATGAGCAGTTCTTC; CDR3aa: CASSPSGRADNEQFF
j_gene: TRBJ2-7; abundance: .; d_gene: TRBD2; v_gene: TRBV11-2; CDR3nt: TGTGCCAGCAGCTCCCATTTAGCGGGAGCAGACTACGAGCAGTACTTC; CDR3aa: CASSSHLAGADYEQYF
j_gene: TRBJ2-7; abundance: .; d_gene: TRBD2; v_gene: TRBV7-2; CDR3nt: TGTGCCAGCAGCTTGGTGGCTAGCGGGTCCAGCAGTGCCTACGAGCAGTACTTC; CDR3aa: CASSLVASGSSSAYEQYF
j_gene: TRBJ2-7; abundance: .; d_gene: TRBD2; v_gene: TRBV5-1; CDR3nt: TGCGCCAGCAGTTGGGGACTAGCGGGCCTCTACGAGCAGTACTTC; CDR3aa: CASSWGLAGLYEQYF